The 28 T cell receptor beta chains below all came from one sample that was sequenced in a study of a mutant IDH1 vaccine in newly diagnosed glioma. Time point here: week 23, last vaccination. Vaccination comprised doses that each held 300 ug of mutant IDH1 20-mer peptide, plus topical imiquimod. These receptors have no identified antigens. The data were produced by immunoSEQ multiplex PCR, yet TCRdb's version contains in-frame clones alone and is incomplete. This table holds some 42,000 clones, approximately 72% found once. Sequenced material: PBMCs, taken from a glioma patient whose treatment included an IDH1 peptide vaccine. Receptor source: a man between 45 and 60 years old with glioma.

J is TRBJ2-7 and V is TRBV2, with D possibly being TRBD2 (5 bases). V lost 7 bases and J 3 bases, leaving 22 bases between the germline ends. The V gene's germline CDR1 is SNHLY and CDR2 FYNNEI. This CDR3 is built from 16 residues. The CDR3 nucleotides read TGTGCCAGCACTATGACTACCACTTCAGTCATCTACGAGCAGTACTTC. Its translation: CASTMTTTSVIYEQYF.

The rearrangement uses TRBV5-1 and TRBJ1-1, with D maybe TRBD1 (5 bases). V gave up 0 bases and J gave up 0 bases, with 9 bases separating them. This CDR3 comprises 15 residues. Germline CDR1 is SGHRS and CDR2 is YFSETQ. CDR3 residues: CASSLGWGLNTEAFF. The CDR3 coding sequence is TGCGCCAGCAGCTTGGGGTGGGGCCTGAACACTGAAGCTTTCTTT.

The chain joins TRBV19 to TRBJ2-5; TRBD2 is a possible D gene (7 bases). In germline, CDR1 is LNHDA, CDR2 SQIVND (reference sequence). Trimming stripped 6 bases from V and 5 bases from J, with 16 bases between. CDR3 length equals 14 residues. The CDR3 reads CASRTRGGRETQYF. The CDR3 DNA sequence: TGTGCCAGTAGAACAAGGGGGGGACGGGAGACCCAGTACTTC.

This chain links TRBV4-1 with TRBJ2-7; no clear D gene. The CDR3 runs 13 residues. Germline V lookup: CDR1 MGHRA, CDR2 YSYEKL. V was shortened by 3 bases and J by 0 bases, with 6 bases between the two germline ends. The CDR3 region has the DNA TGCGCCAGCAGCCAGGTGAGCTCCTACGAGCAGTACTTC. Encoded protein: CASSQVSSYEQYF.

This clone was observed a handful of times. The rearrangement uses TRBV30 and TRBJ1-1, with D tentatively TRBD1 (6 bases). There are 14 residues in the CDR3. Germline CDR1 GTSNPN, CDR2 SVGIG (reference sequence). V lost 0 bases, J lost 3 bases, and 11 bases lay in between. CDR3 sequence reads: CAWSVPGEHTEAFF. The CDR3 DNA follows: TGTGCCTGGAGTGTACCAGGGGAGCACACTGAAGCTTTCTTT.

The V call is TRBV6-1, the J call TRBJ2-1, with D hard to call. V shed 5 bases and J shed 0 bases, with 11 bases lying between them. This CDR3 region has 15 residues. The germline V gene encodes CDR1 MNHNS and CDR2 SASEGT. This CDR3 reads CASSPQWGSYNEQFF. CDR3 DNA: TGTGCCAGCAGTCCACAGTGGGGCTCCTACAATGAGCAGTTCTTC.

The rearrangement joins TRBV29-1 to TRBJ1-2; D is ambiguous. The CDR3 has 11 amino acids. V was cut by 6 bases and J by 5 bases, with 10 bases left in between. The germline V gene has CDR1 SQVTM and CDR2 ANQGSEA. CDR3: CSVFGQYGYTF. In nucleotides, the CDR3 is TGCAGCGTCTTTGGGCAATATGGCTACACCTTC.

V gene TRBV4-3 combines with J gene TRBJ1-3, with a possible D match to TRBD1 (6 bases). CDR1 and CDR2 from the germline V gene are LGHNA and YSLEER. V dropped 0 bases and J dropped 3 bases, with 9 bases sitting between them. The CDR3 contains 15 residues. The chain's CDR3 is CASSQDRGYGNTIYF. CDR3 DNA sequence: TGCGCCAGCAGCCAAGACAGGGGCTATGGAAACACCATATATTTT.

About this clone: The germline gene is not matched at one end of the junction; a read error may be the cause. V and J are TRBV5-8 and TRBJ1-4; D might be TRBD1 (5 bases). CDR3 size: 15 residues. Per the germline V gene, CDR1 is SGHTS and CDR2 is YDEGEE. The CDR3 loop is CASSGRAAAKEKLFF. The CDR3 coding sequence is TGTGCCAGCAGCGGCAGGGCCGCCGCTAAAGAAAAACTGTTTTTT.

Only a few counts were recorded for this clone. The chain couples TRBV30 to TRBJ2-1, with TRBD2 matching over 7 bases. J gave up 6 bases and V 7 bases, and 9 bases lay outside the gene matches. The CDR3 is 13 residues long. Germline CDR1 reads GTSNPN; CDR2 reads SVGIG (reference sequence). The CDR3 bases are TGTGCCTTAGCGGGCCAAACCCGCAATGAGCAGTTCTTC. It codes for CALAGQTRNEQFF.

The rearrangement uses TRBV15 and TRBJ1-1; the match to TRBD1 covers 12 bases. The CDR3 runs 17 residues. The V gene's germline CDR1 is LNHNV and CDR2 YYDKDF (reference sequence). V lost 2 bases and J lost 6; bases outside the gene matches: 10. The CDR3 nucleotides read TGTGCCACCAGCAGATCTCCTTTGGGACAGGGGGCCCCTGAAGCTTTCTTT. Protein product: CATSRSPLGQGAPEAFF.

The V and J genes are TRBV19 and TRBJ2-7, with D perhaps matching TRBD1 (6 bases). Germline V lookup: CDR1 LNHDA, CDR2 SQIVND (reference sequence). The CDR3 is 10 residues long. The germline V and J ends were trimmed by 8 bases and 8 bases, with 10 bases remaining between them. The CDR3, as DNA: TGTGCCAGTGGGGACACAAAGCAGTACTTC. Its protein is CASGDTKQYF.

This clone was seen only a few times. This chain uses TRBV30 with TRBJ1-1, with unresolved D. Germline values: CDR1 GTSNPN, CDR2 SVGIG (reference sequence). Trimming took 3 bases from V and 1 from J, leaving 3 bases between them. This CDR3 spans 11 amino acids. As DNA, the CDR3 is TGTGCCTGGAGGAAGAACACTGAAGCTTTCTTT. Its translation is CAWRKNTEAFF.

This chain uses TRBV5-4 with TRBJ2-3; 9 nucleotides agree with TRBD2. V lost 3 bases and J lost 6; bases outside the gene matches: 8. This CDR3 spans 15 amino acids. Germline V gives CDR1 SGHNT, CDR2 YYREEE (reference sequence). The CDR3 sequence: CASSSIAGEWDTQYF. The CDR3 nucleotides are TGTGCCAGCAGCTCAATAGCGGGGGAATGGGATACGCAGTATTTT.

This clone was detected only a few times. This chain uses TRBV7-6 with TRBJ1-1; TRBD1 might be the D (6 bases). Trimming removed 5 bases at V and 5 bases at J, with 12 bases between. From germline, CDR1 is SGHVS and CDR2 FNYEAQ. CDR3 size: 13 residues. This CDR3 is CASSEGGGTEAFF. The CDR3 DNA sequence: TGTGCCAGCAGCGAGGGGGGGGGAACTGAAGCTTTCTTT. Combining the CDR3 with reference TRBV7-6 and TRBJ1-1 gives the whole variable domain GAGVSQSPRYKVTKRGQDVALRCDPISGHVSLYWYRQALGQGPEFLTYFNYEAQQDKSGLPNDRFSAERPEGSISTLTIQRTEQRDSAMYRCASSEGGGTEAFFGQGTRLTVV.

This chain uses TRBV23-1 with TRBJ2-7; 10 bases are a match to TRBD1. TRBV23-1 is an ORF, with its function uncertain. J gave up 5 bases and V 3 bases, and 19 bases lay outside the gene matches. The CDR3 is 19 residues long. CDR3 sequence reads: CASSHSGPASGQGSHEQYF. The CDR3 DNA follows: TGCGCCAGCAGTCATTCGGGACCCGCTTCGGGACAGGGGAGCCACGAGCAGTACTTC.

The CDR3 sequence is CASSTGGSYGYTF. For the CDR3, the DNA is TGTGCCAGCTCGACAGGGGGCAGCTATGGCTACACCTTC. The chain couples TRBV27 to TRBJ1-2; 10 positions agree with TRBD1. Germline CDR1 reads MNHEY; CDR2 reads SMNVEV (reference sequence). Losses at the gene ends were 8 bases for V and 4 bases for J; bases not matched to a gene: 4. The CDR3 runs 13 residues.

This chain uses TRBV4-2 with TRBJ2-7, with D perhaps matching TRBD2 (5 bases). CDR1 LGHNA and CDR2 YNFKEQ come from the germline V gene. The V end was cut by 4 bases, the J end by 5 bases, with 15 bases between. There are 14 residues in the CDR3. This chain's CDR3 is CASSLSRGSDEQYF. For the CDR3, the DNA is TGTGCCAGCAGCCTGTCCCGGGGATCGGACGAGCAGTACTTC.

The CDR3 DNA follows: TGTGCCAGCAGCTCGGGACTCCAAGAGACCCAGTACTTC. It is translated as CASSSGLQETQYF. The V and J genes are TRBV11-2 and TRBJ2-5; possibly TRBD2 for D (6 bases). The CDR3 loop spans 13 amino acids. The germline gives CDR1 SGHAT, CDR2 FQNNGV. Trimming pared 4 bases from V and 1 base from J, leaving 7 bases between.

This clone came up once. This sample includes further DNA sequences coding for the same CDR3. The chain has TRBV19 and TRBJ1-5, with 9 bases lining up with TRBD1. The germline V gene has CDR1 LNHDA and CDR2 SQIVND (reference sequence). J gave up 4 bases and V 5 bases, and 3 bases lay outside the gene matches. CDR3 length equals 14 residues. The CDR3 here is CASSVTGGNQPQHF. CDR3 in DNA: TGTGCCAGTAGTGTGACAGGGGGTAATCAGCCCCAGCATTTT. Using reference TRBV19 and TRBJ1-5 for the parts outside the CDR3, the full variable domain is DGGITQSPKYLFRKEGQNVTLSCEQNLNHDAMYWYRQDPGQGLRLIYYSQIVNDFQKGDIAEGYSVSREKKESFPLTVTSAQKNPTAFYLCASSVTGGNQPQHFGDGTRLSIL.

This clone is labeled as medium-sized. This rearrangement joins TRBV30 to TRBJ1-2; tentative D call: TRBD1 (5 bases). The germline CDR1 and CDR2 sequences are GTSNPN and SVGIG (reference sequence). Between the trimmed V and J ends, which lost 1 base and 6 bases, there was a span of 12 bases. The CDR3 consists of 13 residues. CDR3 DNA sequence: TGTGCCTGGAGTGGTCGCAGGGATCATGGCTACACCTTC. Its protein is CAWSGRRDHGYTF. Full variable domain (missing parts from reference TRBV30 and TRBJ1-2): SQTIHQWPATLVQPVGSPLSLECTVEGTSNPNLYWYRQAAGRGLQLLFYSVGIGQISSEVPQNLSASRPQDRQFILSSKKLLLSDSGFYLCAWSGRRDHGYTFGSGTRLTVV.

This rearrangement joins TRBV4-1 to TRBJ1-1; D remains unclear. Trimming removed 2 bases at V and 6 bases at J, with 16 bases between. This CDR3 contains 15 residues. Germline lookup yields CDR1 MGHRA and CDR2 YSYEKL. The CDR3 DNA sequence: TGCGCCAGCAGCCAATCGAGAGCCTCAACGGCTGAAGCTTTCTTT. Residues: CASSQSRASTAEAFF.

The V gene is TRBV10-3, the J gene TRBJ2-5; D perhaps matches TRBD2 (6 bases). In germline, CDR1 is ENHRY, CDR2 SYGVKD. This CDR3 spans 12 amino acids. The V gene lost 3 bases and the J gene lost 7 bases, with 9 bases spanning the gap. CDR3 region: CAISEVGGTQYF. CDR3 in DNA: TGTGCCATCAGTGAAGTCGGGGGGACCCAGTACTTC.

The J gene is TRBJ2-6, the V gene TRBV2, with 9 bases that match TRBD1. Germline CDR1 and CDR2: SNHLY and FYNNEI. The V gene end was trimmed by 7 bases and the J gene end by 3 bases; junction bases not matched to a gene: 7. The CDR3 runs to 16 residues. The CDR3 DNA reads TGTGCCAGCAACCAACAGGGGGCCGGTGGGGCCAACGTCCTGACTTTC. It specifies CASNQQGAGGANVLTF.

This rearrangement joins TRBV4-2 to TRBJ1-6, with D uncertain. There are 15 residues in the CDR3. Trimming took 0 bases from V and 10 from J, leaving 13 bases between them. The germline CDR1 and CDR2 sequences are LGHNA and YNFKEQ. The CDR3 sequence: CASSQDKGFRSPLHF. CDR3 sequence (DNA): TGTGCCAGCAGCCAAGATAAGGGTTTCCGCTCACCCCTCCACTTT.

This chain connects TRBV6-6 to TRBJ2-7, with a tentative D call TRBD2 (5 bases). This CDR3 region has 15 residues. The germline CDR1 and CDR2 sequences are MNHNY and SVGAGI (reference sequence). The V gene lost 2 bases and the J gene lost 3 bases, with 14 bases spanning the gap. The CDR3 sequence: CASSYLQTGGYEQYF. The CDR3 region has the DNA TGTGCCAGCAGTTACCTTCAGACCGGAGGCTACGAGCAGTACTTC.

The rearrangement uses TRBV27 and TRBJ1-5; D is perhaps TRBD1 (6 bases). In germline, CDR1 is MNHEY, CDR2 SMNVEV (reference sequence). Deletions cut 5 bases from V and 6 bases from J, with 14 bases between. The CDR3 is 14 residues long. The CDR3 reads CASSDSQGFQPQHF. DNA of the CDR3: TGTGCCAGCAGTGACTCACAGGGTTTTCAGCCCCAGCATTTT.

V usage is TRBV19 and J usage is TRBJ1-1; D may be TRBD1 (5 bases). The germline V and J ends were trimmed by 7 bases and 3 bases, with 15 bases remaining between them. CDR1 LNHDA and CDR2 SQIVND come from the germline V gene (reference sequence). CDR3 length: 14 residues. CDR3 in amino acids: CASNDRVGDTEAFF. The DNA of the CDR3 is TGTGCCAGTAATGATCGGGTGGGGGACACTGAAGCTTTCTTT.